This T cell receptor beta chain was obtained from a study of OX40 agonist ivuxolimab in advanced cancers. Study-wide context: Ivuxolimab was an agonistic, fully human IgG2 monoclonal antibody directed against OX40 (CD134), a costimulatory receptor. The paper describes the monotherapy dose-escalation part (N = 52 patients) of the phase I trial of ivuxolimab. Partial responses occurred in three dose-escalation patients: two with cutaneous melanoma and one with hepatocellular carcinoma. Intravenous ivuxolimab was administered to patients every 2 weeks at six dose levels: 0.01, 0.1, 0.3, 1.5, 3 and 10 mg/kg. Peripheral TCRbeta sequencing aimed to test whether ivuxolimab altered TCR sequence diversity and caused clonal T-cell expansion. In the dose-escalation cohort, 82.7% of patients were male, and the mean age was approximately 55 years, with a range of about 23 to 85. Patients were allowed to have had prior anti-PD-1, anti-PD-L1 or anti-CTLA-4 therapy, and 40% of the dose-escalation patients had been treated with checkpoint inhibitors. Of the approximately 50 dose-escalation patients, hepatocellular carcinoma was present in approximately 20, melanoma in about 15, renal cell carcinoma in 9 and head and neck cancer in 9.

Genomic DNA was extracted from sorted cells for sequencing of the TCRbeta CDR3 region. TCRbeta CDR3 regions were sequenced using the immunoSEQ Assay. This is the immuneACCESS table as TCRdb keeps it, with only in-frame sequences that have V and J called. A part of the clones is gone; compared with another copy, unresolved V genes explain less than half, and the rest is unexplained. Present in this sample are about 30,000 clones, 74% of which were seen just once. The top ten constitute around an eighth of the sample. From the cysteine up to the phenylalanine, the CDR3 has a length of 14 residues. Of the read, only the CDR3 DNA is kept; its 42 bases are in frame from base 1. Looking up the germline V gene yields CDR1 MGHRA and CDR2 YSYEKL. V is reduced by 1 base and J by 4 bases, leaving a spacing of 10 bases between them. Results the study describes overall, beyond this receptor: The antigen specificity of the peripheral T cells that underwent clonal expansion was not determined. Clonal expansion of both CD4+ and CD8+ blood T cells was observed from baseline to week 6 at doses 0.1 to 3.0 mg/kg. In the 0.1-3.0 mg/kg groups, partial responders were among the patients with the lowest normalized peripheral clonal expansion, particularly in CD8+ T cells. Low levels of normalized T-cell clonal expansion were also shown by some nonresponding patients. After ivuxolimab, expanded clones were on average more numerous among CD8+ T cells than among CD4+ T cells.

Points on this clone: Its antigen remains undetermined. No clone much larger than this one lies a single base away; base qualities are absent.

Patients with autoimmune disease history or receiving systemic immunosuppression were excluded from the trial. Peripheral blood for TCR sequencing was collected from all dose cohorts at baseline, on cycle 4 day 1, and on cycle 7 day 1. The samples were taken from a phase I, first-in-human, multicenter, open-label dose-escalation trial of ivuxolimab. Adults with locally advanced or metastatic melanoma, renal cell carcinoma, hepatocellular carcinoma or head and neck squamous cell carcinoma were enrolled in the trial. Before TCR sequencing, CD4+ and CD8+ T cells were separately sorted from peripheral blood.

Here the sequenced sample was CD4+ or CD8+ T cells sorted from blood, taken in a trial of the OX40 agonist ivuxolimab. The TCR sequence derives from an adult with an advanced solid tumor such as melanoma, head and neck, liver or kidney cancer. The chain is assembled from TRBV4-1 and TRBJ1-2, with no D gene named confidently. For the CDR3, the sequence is CASSQVSGSYGYTF. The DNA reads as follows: TGCGCCAGCAGCCAAGTCTCAGGCTCCTATGGCTACACCTTC.